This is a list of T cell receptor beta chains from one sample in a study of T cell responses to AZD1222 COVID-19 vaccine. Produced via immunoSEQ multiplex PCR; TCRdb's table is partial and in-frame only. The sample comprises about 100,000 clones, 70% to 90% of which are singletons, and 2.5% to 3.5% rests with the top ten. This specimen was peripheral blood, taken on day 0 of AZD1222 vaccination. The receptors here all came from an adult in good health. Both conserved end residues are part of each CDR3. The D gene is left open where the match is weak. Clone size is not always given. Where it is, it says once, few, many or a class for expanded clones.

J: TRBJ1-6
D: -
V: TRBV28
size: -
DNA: TGTGCCAGCAACCCCCAGGAGTATTCACCCCTCCACTTT
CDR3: CASNPQEYSPLHF

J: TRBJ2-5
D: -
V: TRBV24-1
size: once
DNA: TGTGCCACCAGTGAGTCGGGACCGCAAGAGACCCAGTACTTC
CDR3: CATSESGPQETQYF

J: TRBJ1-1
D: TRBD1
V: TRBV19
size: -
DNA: TGTGCCAGTAGGCACATTTACAGGGGTTTGAACACTGAAGCTTTCTTT
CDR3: CASRHIYRGLNTEAFF

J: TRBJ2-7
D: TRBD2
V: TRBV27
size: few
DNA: TGTGCCAGCAGTTTTGGACTAGCCCCCTCTGACTCCGAGCAGTACTTC
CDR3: CASSFGLAPSDSEQYF

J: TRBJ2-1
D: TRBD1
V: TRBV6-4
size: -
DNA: TGTGCCAGCAGTGAGGGGACAGGGACTTACAATGAGCAGTTCTTC
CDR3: CASSEGTGTYNEQFF

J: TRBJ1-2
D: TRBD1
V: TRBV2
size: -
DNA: TGTGCCAGCAGTGCGACAGGGGGTGATGGCTACACCTTC
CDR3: CASSATGGDGYTF

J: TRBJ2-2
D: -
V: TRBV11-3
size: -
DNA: TGTGCCAGCAGCTTAATTAACACCGGGGAGCTGTTTTTT
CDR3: CASSLINTGELFF

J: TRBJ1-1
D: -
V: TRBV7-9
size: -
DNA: TGTGCCAGCAGCTTAGCGGGTGTGCAGGAAGCTTTCTTT
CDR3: CASSLAGVQEAFF

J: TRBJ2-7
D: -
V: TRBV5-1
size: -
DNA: TGCGCCAGCAGCTTGGGACCCGAAGAGGAGCAGTACTTC
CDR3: CASSLGPEEEQYF

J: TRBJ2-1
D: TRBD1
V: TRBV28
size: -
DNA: TGTGCCAGCAGTTGGGGACAGGGGATCTACAATGAGCAGTTCTTC
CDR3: CASSWGQGIYNEQFF

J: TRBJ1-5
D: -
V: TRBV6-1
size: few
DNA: TGTGCCAGCAGTGTTTTTTCACCCCGGACGGGTCAGCCCCAGCATTTT
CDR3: CASSVFSPRTGQPQHF

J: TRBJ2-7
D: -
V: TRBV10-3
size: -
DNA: TGTGCCATCAGTGAAGGAGTTAACGAGCAGTACTTC
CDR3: CAISEGVNEQYF

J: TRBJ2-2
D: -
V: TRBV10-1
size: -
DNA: TGCGCCAGCAGTGAGTCGACCGGGGAGCTGTTTTTT
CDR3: CASSESTGELFF

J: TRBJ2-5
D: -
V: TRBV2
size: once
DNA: TGTGCCAGCACCCTGGAGCTCGGGACCCAGTACTTC
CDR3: CASTLELGTQYF

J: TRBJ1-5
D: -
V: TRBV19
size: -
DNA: TGTGCCAGTACCCATGGGGGGGTACGAGGCAATCAGCCCCAGCATTTT
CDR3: CASTHGGVRGNQPQHF

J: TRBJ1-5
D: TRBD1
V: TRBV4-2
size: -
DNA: TGTGCCAGCAGCCAAGATGGAGGGACAGGGACGTGGCAGCCCCAGCATTTT
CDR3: CASSQDGGTGTWQPQHF

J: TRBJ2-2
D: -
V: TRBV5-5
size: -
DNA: TGTGCCAGCAGCATTAACCCCGGGACACTGAACACCGGGGAGCTGTTTTTT
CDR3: CASSINPGTLNTGELFF

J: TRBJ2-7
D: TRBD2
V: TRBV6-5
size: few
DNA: TGTGCCAGCCACGTTAGCGGGAGCTCCTACGAGCAGTACTTC
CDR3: CASHVSGSSYEQYF

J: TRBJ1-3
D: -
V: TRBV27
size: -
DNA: TGTGCCAGCAGCCCTGAGGCTGGAAACACCATATATTTT
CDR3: CASSPEAGNTIYF

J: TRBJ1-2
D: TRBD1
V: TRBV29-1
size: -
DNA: TGCAGCGTTGCCCTGGGACAGAACTATGGCTACACCTTC
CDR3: CSVALGQNYGYTF

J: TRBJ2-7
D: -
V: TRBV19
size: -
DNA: TGTGCCAGTAAAACGCAGGGGGGCAACGAGCAGTACTTC
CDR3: CASKTQGGNEQYF

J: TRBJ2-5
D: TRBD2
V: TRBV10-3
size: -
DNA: TGTGCCATCAGTTCTCTAGCGGGACAAGAGACCCAGTACTTC
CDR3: CAISSLAGQETQYF

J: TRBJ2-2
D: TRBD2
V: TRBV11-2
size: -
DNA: TGTGCCAGCAGCTTGTTCACCGGGACTATTTCTCCCGGGGAGCTGTTTTTT
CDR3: CASSLFTGTISPGELFF

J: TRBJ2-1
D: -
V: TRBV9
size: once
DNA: TGTGCCAGCAGCGACTCCCGCGGAGTCCCCTACAATGAGCAGTTCTTC
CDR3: CASSDSRGVPYNEQFF

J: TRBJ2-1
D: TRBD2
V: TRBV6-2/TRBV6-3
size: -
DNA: TGTGCCAGCAGTTACGGGTTAGCGGGAGCCTATGAGCAGTTCTTC
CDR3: CASSYGLAGAYEQFF

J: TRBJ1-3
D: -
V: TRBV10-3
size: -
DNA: TGTGCCATCAGACGGGACGACGCCTCTGGAAACACCATATATTTT
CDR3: CAIRRDDASGNTIYF

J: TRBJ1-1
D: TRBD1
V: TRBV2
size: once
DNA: TGTGCCAGCAGAGAGGGGGCCATGAACACTGAAGCTTTCTTT
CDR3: CASREGAMNTEAFF

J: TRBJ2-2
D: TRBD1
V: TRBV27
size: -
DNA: TGTGCCAGCAGTTCCTATCGGACAGGGCGTAACACCGGGGAGCTGTTTTTT
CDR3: CASSSYRTGRNTGELFF

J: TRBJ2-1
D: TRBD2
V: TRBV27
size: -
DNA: TGTGCCAGCAGTTTCTGGGTGGCGGGAGGGCCGAGTGAGCAGTTCTTC
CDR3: CASSFWVAGGPSEQFF

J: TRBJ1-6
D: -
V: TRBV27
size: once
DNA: TGTGCCAGCAGCTTAGTCCTCTCCTATAATTCATCCCTCCACTTT
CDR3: CASSLVLSYNSSLHF

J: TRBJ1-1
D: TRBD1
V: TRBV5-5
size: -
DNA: TGTGCCAGCAGCAAGTCGACAGGGGCCACTGAAGCTTTCTTT
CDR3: CASSKSTGATEAFF

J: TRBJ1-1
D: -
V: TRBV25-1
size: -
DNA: TGTGCCAGCCGATCACAGGCCCCGAACACTGAAGCTTTCTTT
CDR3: CASRSQAPNTEAFF

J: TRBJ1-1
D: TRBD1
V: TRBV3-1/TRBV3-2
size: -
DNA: TGTGCCAGCAGCCCCGGACAGGGGTGGACTGAAGCTTTCTTT
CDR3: CASSPGQGWTEAFF

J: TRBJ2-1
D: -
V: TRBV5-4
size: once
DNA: TGTGCCAGCAGCTTTCGGTCATCTGAGCAGTTCTTC
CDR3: CASSFRSSEQFF

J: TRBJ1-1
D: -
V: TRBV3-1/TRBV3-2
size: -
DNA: TGTGCCAGCAGCCAAAATGGCAACATGAACACTGAAGCTTTCTTT
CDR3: CASSQNGNMNTEAFF

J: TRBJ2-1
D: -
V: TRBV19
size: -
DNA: TGTGCCAGTAGTATAGGTCAGCGGAGCTCCTACAATGAGCAGTTCTTC
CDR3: CASSIGQRSSYNEQFF

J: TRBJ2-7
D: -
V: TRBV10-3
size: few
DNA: TGTGCCATCAGTATATACCCTGGGGACACGAACTCCGAGCAGTACTTC
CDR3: CAISIYPGDTNSEQYF

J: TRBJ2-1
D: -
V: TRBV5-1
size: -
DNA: TGCGCCAGCAGCTCCTCCGGGCTCCGCTCCTACAATGAGCAGTTCTTC
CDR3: CASSSSGLRSYNEQFF

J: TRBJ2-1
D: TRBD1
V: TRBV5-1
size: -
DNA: TGCGCCAGCAGCTTATTAAACAGGGGTTCCTACAATGAGCAGTTCTTC
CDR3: CASSLLNRGSYNEQFF

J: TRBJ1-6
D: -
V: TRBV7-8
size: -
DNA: TGTGCCAGCAGCTTAAGTGACAGGTCTAATTCACCCCTCCACTTT
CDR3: CASSLSDRSNSPLHF

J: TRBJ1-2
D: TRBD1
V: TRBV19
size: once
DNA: TGTGCCAGTAGTATACCGACAGGGATGGTGGACTATGGCTACACCTTC
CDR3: CASSIPTGMVDYGYTF

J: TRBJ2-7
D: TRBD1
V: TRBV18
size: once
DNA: TGTGCCAGCTCAATGAACCGGGACAGGACTTACGAGCAGTACTTC
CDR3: CASSMNRDRTYEQYF

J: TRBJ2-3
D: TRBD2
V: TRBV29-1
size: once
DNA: TGCAGCGTCGCACTAGCGGGAGGGTTGTCAGATACGCAGTATTTT
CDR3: CSVALAGGLSDTQYF

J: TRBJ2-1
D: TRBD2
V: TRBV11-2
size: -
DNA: TGTGCCAGCAAGGCTAGCGGGAGAAATGAGCAGTTCTTC
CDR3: CASKASGRNEQFF

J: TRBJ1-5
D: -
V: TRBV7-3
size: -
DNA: TGTGCCAGCAGCTTATTCCCCGTAAGCAATCAGCCCCAGCATTTT
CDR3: CASSLFPVSNQPQHF

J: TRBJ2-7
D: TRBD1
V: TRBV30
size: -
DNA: TGTGCCTGGGAAAAGGACAGGGGGATCTCTTCGGACGAGCAGTACTTC
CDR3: CAWEKDRGISSDEQYF

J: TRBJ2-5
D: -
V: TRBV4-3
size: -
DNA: TGCGCCAGCAGCCAAGATAGCTACCAAGAGACCCAGTACTTC
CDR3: CASSQDSYQETQYF

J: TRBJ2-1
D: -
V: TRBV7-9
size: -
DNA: TGTGCCAGCAGCTTAGGGGCCAACAGGGATAATGAGCAGTTCTTC
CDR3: CASSLGANRDNEQFF

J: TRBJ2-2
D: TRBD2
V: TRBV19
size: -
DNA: TGTGCCAGTAGTATAGATCGGGGGCGGACTAGCGTTTACGCGAACACCGGGGAGCTGTTTTTT
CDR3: CASSIDRGRTSVYANTGELFF